The 29 T cell receptor beta chains below come from one sample, sequenced in a study of T cell responses to AZD1222 COVID-19 vaccine. The assay was immunoSEQ multiplex PCR, and TCRdb's table has in-frame clones only and misses some. Of approximately 120,000 clones in the sample, around nine tenths were seen once. The source was peripheral blood, collected on day 0 of MenACWY control vaccination. These receptors were obtained from an adult in good health.

The chain combines TRBV7-3 with TRBJ2-1, with 12 bases that match TRBD2. Per germline, CDR1 SGHTA and CDR2 FQGTGA. This CDR3 comprises 16 residues. The J segment lost 6 bases and the V segment lost 5 bases, leaving 8 bases of the junction unmatched. The CDR3 DNA reads as TGTGCCAGCAGCCCCCTAGCGGGAGGGTCCCCCAATGAGCAGTTCTTC. Translated: CASSPLAGGSPNEQFF.

The chain couples TRBV5-6 to TRBJ2-7; the match to TRBD2 covers 13 bases. Trimming took 4 bases from V and 4 from J; bases not matched to a gene: 17. CDR1 is SGHDT, CDR2 YYEEEE, per germline. This CDR3 is built from 19 residues. In DNA, the CDR3 is TGTGCCAGCAGCCCCTCGGCGACTAGCGGGAGGAGAAGGTCGTACGAGCAGTACTTC. Translation gives CASSPSATSGRRRSYEQYF.

Comment on this clone: Other nucleotide sequences from this sample produce the same CDR3. The CDR3 DNA is TGTGCCAGCAGCCCGGGACTAGCACACAATGAGCAGTTCTTC. Its translation: CASSPGLAHNEQFF. The V call is TRBV13, the J call TRBJ2-1, with 9 bases fitting TRBD2. Germline V CDR1 and CDR2: PRHDT, FYEKMQ (reference sequence). CDR3 length: 14 residues. V lost 5 bases, J lost 5 bases, and 4 bases stayed unmatched.

The genes are TRBV11-2 and TRBJ2-6; no firm D call. Germline V gene lookup returns CDR1 SGHAT and CDR2 FQNNGV. V was trimmed by 3 bases and J by 0 bases, leaving 6 bases between them. CDR3 size: 15 residues. The CDR3 DNA is TGTGCCAGCAGCTTTCCAAGCTCTGGGGCCAACGTCCTGACTTTC. Translation gives CASSFPSSGANVLTF.

This chain joins TRBV2 and TRBJ1-3; D might be TRBD1 (5 bases). The CDR3 consists of 16 residues. Germline V lookup: CDR1 SNHLY, CDR2 FYNNEI. The V end lost 6 bases, the J end lost 3 bases, and 18 bases lay between the germline ends. DNA for the CDR3: TGTGCCAGCAGGAACTCGGGACCGTGGGGTGGAAACACCATATATTTT. Protein product: CASRNSGPWGGNTIYF. The whole variable domain, remainder taken from reference TRBV2 and TRBJ1-3, is EPEVTQTPSHQVTQMGQEVILRCVPISNHLYFYWYRQILGQKVEFLVSFYNNEISEKSEIFDDQFSVERPDGSNFTLKIRSTKLEDSAMYFCASRNSGPWGGNTIYFGEGSWLTVV.

The genes are TRBV5-1 and TRBJ1-2; 8 bases are a match to TRBD1. The germline CDR1 and CDR2 sequences are SGHRS and YFSETQ. J was trimmed by 5 bases and V by 7 bases; bases with no gene match: 7. The CDR3 covers 13 residues. The CDR3 here is CASGPTGGYGYTF. CDR3 bases: TGCGCCAGCGGACCCACAGGGGGTTATGGCTACACCTTC.

The CDR3 region is CASSLSAYEQYF. Here the CDR3 DNA reads TGTGCCAGCAGTTTATCCGCGTACGAGCAGTACTTC. The chain employs TRBV28 and TRBJ2-7; no clear D gene. Germline V lookup: CDR1 MDHEN, CDR2 SYDVKM. V lost 1 base and J 4 bases, leaving 5 bases between the germline ends. The CDR3 loop spans 12 amino acids.

The chain employs TRBV10-2 and TRBJ1-6; D may be TRBD1 (5 bases). Germline values: CDR1 WSHSY, CDR2 SAAADI. Trimming removed 5 bases from V and 10 bases from J, with 12 bases in between. The CDR3 is 13 amino acids. The CDR3 is CASSQGVGSPLHF. The CDR3 nucleotides are TGCGCCAGCAGTCAAGGGGTCGGGTCACCCCTCCACTTT.

This clone showed up just a few times. The chain joins TRBV5-1 to TRBJ1-1; D is perhaps TRBD1 (5 bases). V was cut by 4 bases and J by 5 bases, with 15 bases left in between. The CDR3 runs 14 residues. Germline V gives CDR1 SGHRS, CDR2 YFSETQ. Here the CDR3 reads CASSPGTTKTEAFF. The CDR3 DNA reads as TGCGCCAGCAGCCCGGGGACTACGAAAACTGAAGCTTTCTTT.

The rearrangement uses TRBV30 and TRBJ2-7; 8 nucleotides agree with TRBD1. The CDR3 is made up of 12 amino acids. Germline-derived CDR1 and CDR2 are GTSNPN and SVGIG (reference sequence). The J segment lost 9 bases and the V segment lost 1 base, leaving 5 bases of the junction unmatched. The CDR3 DNA reads TGTGCCTGGAGTGGGGGACAGGTCTTGCAGTACTTC. Protein product: CAWSGGQVLQYF.

This chain links TRBV6-1 with TRBJ1-1; 11 nucleotides agree with TRBD1. The CDR3 contains 14 residues. Germline CDR1 is MNHNS and CDR2 is SASEGT. V lost 5 bases to trimming and J lost 4 bases; unmatched junction nucleotides: 3. The CDR3, as DNA: TGTGCCAGCAGTCCAGGGACAGGGGGCACTGAAGCTTTCTTT. Amino acids: CASSPGTGGTEAFF.

The CDR3 DNA reads as TGTGCCAGCAGTGACTCGAGCAGTTCCGAGCAGTACTTC. Its protein product is CASSDSSSSEQYF. The chain combines TRBV6-4 with TRBJ2-7; no definite D call. With 0 bases removed from V and 6 bases from J, the gap between germline ends came to 9 bases. Germline V lookup: CDR1 MRHNA, CDR2 SNTAGT. This CDR3 comprises 13 residues.

The genes are TRBV19 and TRBJ1-2; no firm D call. Trimming pared 4 bases from V and 6 bases from J, leaving 12 bases between. Germline assignment: CDR1 LNHDA and CDR2 SQIVND (reference sequence). The length of the CDR3 is 13 residues. The CDR3 reads CASSKETYDGYTF. CDR3 nucleotides: TGTGCCAGTAGTAAGGAGACCTATGATGGCTACACCTTC.

This chain joins TRBV9 and TRBJ1-2, with a tentative D call TRBD1 (6 bases). This CDR3 is 14 amino acids long. Germline CDR1 and CDR2: SGDLS and YYNGEE. The V end was cut by 0 bases, the J end by 7 bases, with 13 bases between. CDR3 amino acids: CASSVGTGSFGYTF. CDR3 DNA: TGTGCCAGCAGCGTAGGCACAGGGAGTTTTGGCTACACCTTC.

This chain joins TRBV11-2 and TRBJ1-4; 7 nucleotides match TRBD1. The CDR3 contains 15 residues. The V gene's germline CDR1 is SGHAT and CDR2 FQNNGV. The V and J ends lost 5 bases and 3 bases, in that order; junction bases with no gene match: 6. The CDR3 sequence is CASSRYRGPNEKLFF. In DNA, the CDR3 is TGTGCCAGCAGCCGATACAGGGGACCTAATGAAAAACTGTTTTTT. The complete variable domain, with remaining parts taken from reference TRBV11-2 and TRBJ1-4, reads EAGVAQSPRYKIIEKRQSVAFWCNPISGHATLYWYQQILGQGPKLLIQFQNNGVVDDSQLPKDRFSAERLKGVDSTLKIQPAKLEDSAVYLCASSRYRGPNEKLFFGSGTQLSVL.

The table lists this clone with a few counts. The V and J genes are TRBV5-1 and TRBJ1-2, with a possible D match to TRBD1 (5 bases). V lost 6 bases, J lost 4 bases, and 16 bases lay in between. The CDR3 covers 14 residues. Germline V CDR1 and CDR2: SGHRS, YFSETQ. CDR3 region: CASTTDRLSYGYTF. CDR3 bases: TGCGCCAGCACGACAGACCGACTCAGCTATGGCTACACCTTC.

This sequence joins TRBV27 and TRBJ1-4, with a tentative D call TRBD1 (5 bases). The CDR3 has 16 amino acids. Trimming removed 0 bases from V and 10 bases from J, with 18 bases in between. Per germline, CDR1 MNHEY and CDR2 SMNVEV (reference sequence). CDR3 nucleotides: TGTGCCAGCAGTTTATCGATGAGTATAAGGGGAGCAAAACTGTTTTTT. Residues: CASSLSMSIRGAKLFF.

This clone was counted a few times. This chain uses TRBV6-5 with TRBJ2-1; D is perhaps TRBD1 or TRBD2 (5 bases each). This CDR3 has 14 amino acids. The V gene lost 4 bases and the J gene lost 6 bases, with 13 bases spanning the gap. CDR1 and CDR2 (germline): MNHEY, SVGAGI. The CDR3 nucleotides are TGTGCCAGCAGTTCTCGGGACCCCCTCAATGAGCAGTTCTTC. Translating gives CASSSRDPLNEQFF.

This rearrangement joins TRBV7-3 to TRBJ2-2; the D is unclear. Trimming stripped 3 bases from V and 1 base from J, with 6 bases between. Germline V CDR1 and CDR2: SGHTA, FQGTGA. The CDR3 sequence is 14 residues long. The CDR3 protein is CASSFGENTGELFF. The CDR3, as DNA: TGTGCCAGCAGCTTTGGTGAGAACACCGGGGAGCTGTTTTTT.

The V call is TRBV7-2, the J call TRBJ2-2; TRBD1 matches 7 bases. The CDR3 spans 14 residues. Per germline, CDR1 SGHTA and CDR2 FQGNSA. J gave up 6 bases and V 6 bases, and 7 bases lay outside the gene matches. This CDR3 is CASRPTGDPGELFF. As DNA, the CDR3 is TGTGCCAGCAGACCTACAGGGGATCCCGGGGAGCTGTTTTTT. Full variable domain (outside the CDR3, taken from reference TRBV7-2 and TRBJ2-2): GAGVSQSPSNKVTEKGKDVELRCDPISGHTALYWYRQSLGQGLEFLIYFQGNSAPDKSGLPSDRFSAERTGGSVSTLTIQRTQQEDSAVYLCASRPTGDPGELFFGEGSRLTVL.

The gene calls are TRBV6-5 and TRBJ2-7, with 10 bases identical to TRBD2. Germline V gives CDR1 MNHEY, CDR2 SVGAGI. V lost 4 bases to trimming and J lost 5 bases; unmatched junction nucleotides: 11. The CDR3 sequence is 16 residues long. The CDR3 here is CASSFGVAGGPNEQYF. CDR3 nucleotides: TGTGCCAGCAGTTTCGGGGTAGCGGGAGGACCCAACGAGCAGTACTTC.

The V gene is TRBV24-1, the J gene TRBJ2-2, with D tentatively TRBD1 (5 bases). Deletions cut 3 bases from V and 6 bases from J, with 13 bases between. CDR3 length: 15 residues. CDR1 and CDR2 from the germline V gene are KGHDR and SFDVKD. CDR3 residues: CATSDPGRSPGELFF. CDR3 DNA: TGTGCCACCAGTGATCCAGGGCGATCCCCCGGGGAGCTGTTTTTT.

V and J are TRBV3-1 (or the pseudogene TRBV3-2) and TRBJ1-5, with no clear D. Germline V lookup: CDR1 LGHDT, CDR2 YNNKEL (reference sequence). This CDR3 comprises 13 residues. V lost 6 bases and J 7 bases, leaving 13 bases between the germline ends. The CDR3 protein is CASSGSSGQPQHF. The DNA for the CDR3 is TGTGCCAGCAGTGGAAGTTCTGGGCAGCCCCAGCATTTT.

Comments on this clone: This sample includes further DNA sequences coding for the same CDR3. This sequence joins TRBV12-3 or TRBV12-4 and TRBJ1-5; D not resolved. This CDR3 has 13 residues. V dropped 7 bases and J dropped 0 bases, with 7 bases sitting between them. In nucleotides, the CDR3 is TGTGCCAGCACCGGCTATAGCAATCAGCCCCAGCATTTT. Protein sequence: CASTGYSNQPQHF.

The chain recombines TRBV5-1 with TRBJ2-3; D is perhaps TRBD2 (7 bases). This CDR3 comprises 15 residues. V gave up 4 bases and J gave up 2 bases, with 14 bases separating them. CDR1 is SGHRS and CDR2 is YFSETQ in the germline V gene. CDR3 amino acids: CASSPGGQNTDTQYF. In DNA, the CDR3 is TGCGCCAGCAGCCCGGGAGGACAGAACACAGATACGCAGTATTTT.

The chain recombines TRBV19 with TRBJ1-5; D is perhaps TRBD1 (5 bases). The V and J ends lost 7 bases and 5 bases respectively, with 15 bases between them. The CDR3 has 14 residues. The germline CDR1 and CDR2 sequences are LNHDA and SQIVND (reference sequence). The CDR3 sequence is CASTPTESYQPQHF. CDR3 DNA sequence: TGTGCCAGTACCCCGACAGAGAGCTATCAGCCCCAGCATTTT.

The chain recombines TRBV6-1 with TRBJ1-1; D ambiguous. Germline CDR1 and CDR2: MNHNS and SASEGT. This CDR3 is built from 13 residues. V shed 2 bases and J shed 6 bases, with 10 bases lying between them. CDR3 sequence: CASSESPASEAFF. The DNA for the CDR3 is TGTGCCAGCAGTGAATCCCCGGCATCTGAAGCTTTCTTT.

This chain uses TRBV5-6 with TRBJ2-7, with D possibly TRBD1 on 7 matching bases. The germline gives CDR1 SGHDT, CDR2 YYEEEE. Deletions cut 2 bases from V and 3 bases from J, with 12 bases between. The CDR3 contains 14 residues. The CDR3 bases are TGTGCCAGCAGCTTACAGGGGACTGTCTACGAGCAGTACTTC. Its protein product is CASSLQGTVYEQYF. Based on the CDR3 plus reference TRBV5-6 and TRBJ2-7, the full variable domain is DAGVTQSPTHLIKTRGQQVTLRCSPKSGHDTVSWYQQALGQGPQFIFQYYEEEERQRGNFPDRFSGHQFPNYSSELNVNALLLGDSALYLCASSLQGTVYEQYFGPGTRLTVT.

This clone has at least ten counts. The chain has TRBV11-2 and TRBJ2-1, with D unresolved. CDR1 is SGHAT, CDR2 FQNNGV, per germline. The V end lost 4 bases, the J end lost 9 bases, and 13 bases lay between the germline ends. This CDR3 contains 13 residues. CDR3 nucleotide sequence: TGTGCCAGCAGCTCCCCCCCAAGACTTGAGCAGTTCTTC. Protein product: CASSSPPRLEQFF.